These 3 T cell receptor beta chains originate from one sample sequenced in a study of blood T cell repertoires in COVID-19. Data came from immunoSEQ multiplex PCR; TCRdb stores just in-frame clones and leaves some out. This sample has hundreds of thousands of clones; around four fifths occur once, and the top ten carry around 26%. Sequenced input: peripheral blood. The receptors stem from a man aged 35 to 55 with acute or convalescent COVID-19.

CDR3 region: CASSPSLNTGELFF. CDR3 sequence (DNA): TGTGCCAGCAGTCCTAGCCTCAACACCGGGGAGCTGTTTTTT. The chain has TRBV7-2 and TRBJ2-2; D perhaps matches TRBD2 (5 bases). This CDR3 has 14 residues. Trimming stripped 6 bases from V and 2 bases from J, with 10 bases between. CDR1 and CDR2 (germline): SGHTA, FQGNSA.

The chain carries TRBV4-1 and TRBJ1-6, with 7 bases aligning to TRBD1. Germline V gene lookup returns CDR1 MGHRA and CDR2 YSYEKL. Trimming took 1 base from V and 8 from J; bases not matched to a gene: 11. CDR3 size: 17 residues. Here the CDR3 reads CASSQGALRQGYSPLHF. The CDR3 DNA reads as TGCGCCAGCAGCCAAGGAGCACTTCGACAGGGATATTCACCCCTCCACTTT.

CDR3 nucleotide sequence: TGTGCCAGCAGTTACCCGACACCCACCGGGGAGCTGTTTTTT. It yields the protein CASSYPTPTGELFF. This rearrangement joins TRBV6-2 or TRBV6-3 to TRBJ2-2; no reliable D call. This CDR3 contains 14 residues. V was trimmed by 2 bases and J by 4 bases, leaving 8 bases between them. Germline V gene lookup returns CDR1 MNHEY and CDR2 SVGEGT.